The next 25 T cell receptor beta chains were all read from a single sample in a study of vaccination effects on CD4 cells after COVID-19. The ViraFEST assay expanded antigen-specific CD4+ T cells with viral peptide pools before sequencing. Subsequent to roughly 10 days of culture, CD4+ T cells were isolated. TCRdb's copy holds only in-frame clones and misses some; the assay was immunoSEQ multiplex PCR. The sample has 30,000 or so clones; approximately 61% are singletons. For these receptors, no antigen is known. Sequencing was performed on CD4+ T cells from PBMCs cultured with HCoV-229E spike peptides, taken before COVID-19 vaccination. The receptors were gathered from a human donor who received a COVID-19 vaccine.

The CDR3 nucleotides read TGTGCCAGTAGTTTCGGCAGCAATTCACCCCTCCACTTT. It codes for CASSFGSNSPLHF. V and J are TRBV19 and TRBJ1-6; D ambiguous. This CDR3 contains 13 residues. Trimming stripped 5 bases from V and 7 bases from J, with 9 bases between. Germline V gene data show CDR1 as LNHDA and CDR2 as SQIVND (reference sequence).

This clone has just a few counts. In DNA form, the CDR3 reads TGTGCCAGCAGTGAAAATGTCCCTCTTGCTGAAAAACTGTTTTTT. Its translation is CASSENVPLAEKLFF. V gene TRBV6-1 combines with J gene TRBJ1-4; D call uncertain. Germline CDR1 MNHNS, CDR2 SASEGT. The V end was cut by 2 bases, the J end by 7 bases, with 14 bases between. The CDR3 is 15 residues long.

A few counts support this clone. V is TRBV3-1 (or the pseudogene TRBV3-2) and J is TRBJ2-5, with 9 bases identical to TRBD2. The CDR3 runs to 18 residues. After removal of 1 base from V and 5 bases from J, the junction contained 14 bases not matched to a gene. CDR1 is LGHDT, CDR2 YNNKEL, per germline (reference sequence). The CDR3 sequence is CASSQGTSRRGGLETQYF. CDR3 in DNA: TGTGCCAGCAGCCAAGGTACATCTCGGCGGGGGGGCCTTGAGACCCAGTACTTC.

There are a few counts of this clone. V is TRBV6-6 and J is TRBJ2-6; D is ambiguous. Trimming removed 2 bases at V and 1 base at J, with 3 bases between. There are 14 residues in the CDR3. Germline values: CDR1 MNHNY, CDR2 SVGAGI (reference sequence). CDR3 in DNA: TGTGCCAGCAGTTACACATCTGGGGCCAACGTCCTGACTTTC. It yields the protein CASSYTSGANVLTF.

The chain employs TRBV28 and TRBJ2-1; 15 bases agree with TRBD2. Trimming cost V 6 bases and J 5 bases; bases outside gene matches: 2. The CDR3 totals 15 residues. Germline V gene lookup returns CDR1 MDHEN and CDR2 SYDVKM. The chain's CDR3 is CASSRTSGGDNEQFF. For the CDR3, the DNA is TGTGCCAGCAGCCGGACTAGCGGGGGGGACAATGAGCAGTTCTTC. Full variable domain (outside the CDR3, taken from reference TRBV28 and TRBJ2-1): DVKVTQSSRYLVKRTGEKVFLECVQDMDHENMFWYRQDPGLGLRLIYFSYDVKMKEKGDIPEGYSVSREKKERFSLILESASTNQTSMYLCASSRTSGGDNEQFFGPGTRLTVL.

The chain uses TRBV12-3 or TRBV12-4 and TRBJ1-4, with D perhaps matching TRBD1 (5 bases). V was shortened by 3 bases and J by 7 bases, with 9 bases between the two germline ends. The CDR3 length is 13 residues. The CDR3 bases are TGTGCCAGCAGTTTGACCGACAGTGAAAAACTGTTTTTT. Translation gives CASSLTDSEKLFF.

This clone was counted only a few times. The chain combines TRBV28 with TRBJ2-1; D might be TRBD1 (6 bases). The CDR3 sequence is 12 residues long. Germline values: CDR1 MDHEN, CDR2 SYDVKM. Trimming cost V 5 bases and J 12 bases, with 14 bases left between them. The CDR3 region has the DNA TGTGCCAGCAGTCCACTACAGGGATTGCAGTTCTTC. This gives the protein CASSPLQGLQFF.

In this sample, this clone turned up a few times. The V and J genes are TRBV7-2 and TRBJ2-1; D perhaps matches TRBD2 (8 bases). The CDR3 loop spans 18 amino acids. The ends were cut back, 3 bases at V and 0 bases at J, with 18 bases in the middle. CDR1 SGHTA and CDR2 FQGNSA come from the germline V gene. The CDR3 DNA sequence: TGTGCCAGCAGCTTCGGGGGGGACAGTCGAAGCTCCTACAATGAGCAGTTCTTC. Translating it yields CASSFGGDSRSSYNEQFF.

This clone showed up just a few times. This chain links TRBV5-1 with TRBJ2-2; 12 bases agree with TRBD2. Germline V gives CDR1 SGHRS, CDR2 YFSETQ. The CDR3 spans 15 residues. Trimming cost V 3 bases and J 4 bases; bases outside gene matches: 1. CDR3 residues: CASSSGLAGTGELFF. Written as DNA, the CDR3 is TGCGCCAGCAGCTCGGGACTAGCGGGCACCGGGGAGCTGTTTTTT.

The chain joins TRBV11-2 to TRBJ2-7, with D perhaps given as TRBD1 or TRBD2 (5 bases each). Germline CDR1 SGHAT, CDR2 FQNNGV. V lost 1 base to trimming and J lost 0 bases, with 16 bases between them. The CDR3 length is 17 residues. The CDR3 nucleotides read TGTGCCAGCAGCTTAGTAGGTTCGTCAGGGAGCTCCTACGAGCAGTACTTC. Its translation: CASSLVGSSGSSYEQYF.

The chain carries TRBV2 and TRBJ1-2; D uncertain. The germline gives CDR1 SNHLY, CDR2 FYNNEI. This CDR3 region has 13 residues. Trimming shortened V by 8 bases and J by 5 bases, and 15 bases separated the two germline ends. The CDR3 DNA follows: TGTGCCAGCGGGTTGGAAAGTCAGTATGGCTACACCTTC. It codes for CASGLESQYGYTF.

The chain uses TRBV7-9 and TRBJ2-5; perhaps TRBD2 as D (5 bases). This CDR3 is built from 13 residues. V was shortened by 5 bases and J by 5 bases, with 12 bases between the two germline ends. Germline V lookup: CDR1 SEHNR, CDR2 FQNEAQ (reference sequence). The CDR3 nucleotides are TGTGCCAGCAGCCCCCGGGATCGTGAGACCCAGTACTTC. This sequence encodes CASSPRDRETQYF.

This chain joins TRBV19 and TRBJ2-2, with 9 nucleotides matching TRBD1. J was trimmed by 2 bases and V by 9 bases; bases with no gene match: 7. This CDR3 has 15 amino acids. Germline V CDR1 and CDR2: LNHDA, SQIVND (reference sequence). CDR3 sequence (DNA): TGTGCCAGCCTTAAGACAGGGGGTAACACCGGGGAGCTGTTTTTT. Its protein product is CASLKTGGNTGELFF.

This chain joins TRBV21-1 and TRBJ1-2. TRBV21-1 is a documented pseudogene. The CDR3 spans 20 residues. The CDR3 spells CASSKALLTDHGPLRDGYTF. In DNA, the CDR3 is TGTGCCAGCAGCAAAGCCCTACTGACAGACCACGGTCCATTGAGGGATGGCTACACCTTC.

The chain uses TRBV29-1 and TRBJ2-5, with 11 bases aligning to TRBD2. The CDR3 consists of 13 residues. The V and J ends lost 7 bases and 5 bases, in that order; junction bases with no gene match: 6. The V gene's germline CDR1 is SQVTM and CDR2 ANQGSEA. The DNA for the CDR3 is TGCAGCGGGGCCGGGACTAGCGGTGAGACCCAGTACTTC. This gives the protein CSGAGTSGETQYF.

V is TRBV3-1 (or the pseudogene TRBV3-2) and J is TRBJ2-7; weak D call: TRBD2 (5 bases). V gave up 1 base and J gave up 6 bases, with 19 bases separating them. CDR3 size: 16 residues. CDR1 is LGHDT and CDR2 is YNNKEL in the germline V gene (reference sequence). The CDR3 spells CASSQGAGLSVGEQYF. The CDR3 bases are TGTGCCAGCAGCCAAGGGGCCGGGCTTAGCGTGGGCGAGCAGTACTTC.

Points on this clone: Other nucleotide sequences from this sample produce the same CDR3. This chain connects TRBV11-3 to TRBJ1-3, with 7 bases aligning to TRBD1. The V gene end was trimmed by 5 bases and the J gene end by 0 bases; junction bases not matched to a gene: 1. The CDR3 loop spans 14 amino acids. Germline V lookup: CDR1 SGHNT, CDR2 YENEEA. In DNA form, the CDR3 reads TGTGCCAGCAGCCGGGACAGCTCTGGAAACACCATATATTTT. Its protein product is CASSRDSSGNTIYF. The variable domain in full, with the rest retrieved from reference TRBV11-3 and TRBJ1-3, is EAGVVQSPRYKIIEKKQPVAFWCNPISGHNTLYWYLQNLGQGPELLIRYENEEAVDDSQLPKDRFSAERLKGVDSTLKIQPAELGDSAVYLCASSRDSSGNTIYFGEGSWLTVV.

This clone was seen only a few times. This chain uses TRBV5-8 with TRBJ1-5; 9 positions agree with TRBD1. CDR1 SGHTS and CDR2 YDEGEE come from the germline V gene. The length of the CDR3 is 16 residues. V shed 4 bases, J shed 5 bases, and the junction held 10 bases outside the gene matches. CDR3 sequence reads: CASSPRLGTGHQPQHF. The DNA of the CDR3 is TGTGCCAGCAGCCCCAGGCTCGGGACAGGGCATCAGCCCCAGCATTTT.

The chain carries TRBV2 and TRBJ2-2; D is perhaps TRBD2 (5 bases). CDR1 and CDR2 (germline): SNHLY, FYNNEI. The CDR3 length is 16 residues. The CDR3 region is CASLPNGLAPTGELFF. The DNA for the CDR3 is TGTGCTTCCCTACCCAACGGCCTAGCTCCCACCGGGGAGCTGTTTTTT.

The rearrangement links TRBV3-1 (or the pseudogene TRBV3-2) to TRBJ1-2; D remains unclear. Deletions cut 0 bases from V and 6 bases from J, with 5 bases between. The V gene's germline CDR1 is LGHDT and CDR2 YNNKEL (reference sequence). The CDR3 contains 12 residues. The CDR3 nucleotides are TGTGCCAGCAGCCAAGAGGCGGATGGCTACACCTTC. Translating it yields CASSQEADGYTF.

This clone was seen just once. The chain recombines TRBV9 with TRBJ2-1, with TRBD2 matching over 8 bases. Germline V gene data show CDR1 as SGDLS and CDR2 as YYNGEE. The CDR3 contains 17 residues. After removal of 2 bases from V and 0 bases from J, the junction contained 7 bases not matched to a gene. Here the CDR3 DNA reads TGTGCCAGCAGCGTTGCGAGCGGGGGCTTCTCCTACAATGAGCAGTTCTTC. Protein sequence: CASSVASGGFSYNEQFF.

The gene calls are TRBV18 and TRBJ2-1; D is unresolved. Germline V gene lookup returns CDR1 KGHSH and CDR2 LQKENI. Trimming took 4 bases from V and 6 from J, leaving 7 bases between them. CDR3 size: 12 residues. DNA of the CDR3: TGTGCCAGCTCACGGGGAACCAATGAGCAGTTCTTC. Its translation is CASSRGTNEQFF. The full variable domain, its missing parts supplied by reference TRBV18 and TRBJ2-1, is NAGVMQNPRHLVRRRGQEARLRCSPMKGHSHVYWYRQLPEEGLKFMVYLQKENIIDESGMPKERFSAEFPKEGPSILRIQQVVRGDSAAYFCASSRGTNEQFFGPGTRLTVL.

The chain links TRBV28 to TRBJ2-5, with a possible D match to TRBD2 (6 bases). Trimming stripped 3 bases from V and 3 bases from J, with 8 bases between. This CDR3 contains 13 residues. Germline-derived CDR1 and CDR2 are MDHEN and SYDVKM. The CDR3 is CASSLGGEETQYF. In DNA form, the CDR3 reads TGTGCCAGCAGTTTGGGCGGGGAAGAGACCCAGTACTTC.

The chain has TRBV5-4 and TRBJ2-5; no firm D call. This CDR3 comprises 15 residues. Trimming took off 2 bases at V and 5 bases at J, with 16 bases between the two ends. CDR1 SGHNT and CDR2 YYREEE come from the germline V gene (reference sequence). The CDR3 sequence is CASSFPAAEIETQYF. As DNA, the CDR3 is TGTGCCAGCAGCTTTCCGGCGGCGGAGATTGAGACCCAGTACTTC.

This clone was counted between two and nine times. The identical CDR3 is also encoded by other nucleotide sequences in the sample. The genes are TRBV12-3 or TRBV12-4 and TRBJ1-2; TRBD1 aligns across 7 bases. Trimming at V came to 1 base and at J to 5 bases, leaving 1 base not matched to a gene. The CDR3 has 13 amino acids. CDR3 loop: CASSLGQGYGYTF. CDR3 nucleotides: TGTGCCAGCAGTTTAGGACAGGGTTATGGCTACACCTTC.